This TCR beta chain derives from a study of blood T cell repertoires in COVID-19. Study-wide background: The United States, Italy and Spain provided the acute and convalescent COVID-19 samples.

CDR3 size: 12 residues. V lost 5 bases and J lost 4, with 8 bases in between. Per the germline V gene, CDR1 is LNHDA and CDR2 is SQIVND (reference sequence). Only a few counts were recorded for this clone. The same CDR3 is also encoded by other DNA sequences in this sample. Participants were placed into cohorts based on the clinical history they reported. Symptom resolution, clearance, or two negative PCRs marked donors in Cohort 3 as recovered. Profiling relied on immunoSEQ multiplex PCR, and the TCRdb table lists in-frame clones only, not all of them. The repertoire has 150,000 to 200,000 clones, over 75% of them found once; the top ten carry under 7%.

The receptor comes from a man aged 40-49 years who had recovered from COVID-19. The sample comprised PBMCs or T cells enriched from blood (not recorded which). The chain links TRBV19 to TRBJ1-2; the D gene is possibly TRBD1 (6 bases). The CDR3 bases are TGTGCCAGTAGTCCCAGGGGCTATGGCTACACCTTC. Its translation: CASSPRGYGYTF.